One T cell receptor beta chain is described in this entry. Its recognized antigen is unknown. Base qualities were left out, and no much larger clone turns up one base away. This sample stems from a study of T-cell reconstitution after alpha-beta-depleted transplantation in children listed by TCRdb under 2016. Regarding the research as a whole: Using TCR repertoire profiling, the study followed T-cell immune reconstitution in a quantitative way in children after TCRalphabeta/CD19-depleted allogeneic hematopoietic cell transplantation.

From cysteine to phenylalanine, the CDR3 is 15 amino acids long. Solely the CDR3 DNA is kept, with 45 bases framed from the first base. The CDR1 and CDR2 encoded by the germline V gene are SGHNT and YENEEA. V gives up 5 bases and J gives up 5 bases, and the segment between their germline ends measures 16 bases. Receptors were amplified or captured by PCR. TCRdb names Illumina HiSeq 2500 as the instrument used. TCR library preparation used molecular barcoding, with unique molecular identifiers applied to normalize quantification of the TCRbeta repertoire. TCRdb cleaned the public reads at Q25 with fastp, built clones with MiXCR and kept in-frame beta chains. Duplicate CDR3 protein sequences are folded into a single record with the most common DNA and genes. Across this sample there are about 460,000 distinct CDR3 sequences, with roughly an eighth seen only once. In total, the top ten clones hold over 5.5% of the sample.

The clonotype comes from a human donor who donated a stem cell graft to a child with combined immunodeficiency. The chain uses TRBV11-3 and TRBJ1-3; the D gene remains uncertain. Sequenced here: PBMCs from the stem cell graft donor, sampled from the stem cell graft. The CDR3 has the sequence CASSALAGPRNTIYF. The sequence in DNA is TGTGCCAGCAGCGCGTTGGCAGGACCTCGAAACACCATATATTTT. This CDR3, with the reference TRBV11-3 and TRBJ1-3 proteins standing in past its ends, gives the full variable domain EAGVVQSPRYKIIEKKQPVAFWCNPISGHNTLYWYLQNLGQGPELLIRYENEEAVDDSQLPKDRFSAERLKGVDSTLKIQPAELGDSAVYLCASSALAGPRNTIYFGEGSWLTVV.